Sequencing of this TCR beta chain was carried out in a study of early T cells in non-severe SARS-CoV-2 infection. Study-level background: Whole-blood bulk RNA, unsorted, was sequenced, and chains were unpaired.

Deletions cut 1 base from V and 6 bases from J, with 4 bases between. CDR1 SEHNR and CDR2 FQNEAQ come from the germline V gene (reference sequence). The CDR3 is 12 amino acids. This clonotype was seen at least ten times. Each single cDNA molecule received a unique molecular identifier. A single record per CDR3 protein comes from TCRdb applying MiXCR to the 5' RACE reads. The table has fewer than 120,000 distinct CDR3 sequences, roughly 12% seen once. The rearrangement uses TRBV7-9 and TRBJ1-5; D not certain. Sequencing was performed on whole blood, taken at baseline. The sequence came from an adult who was a healthcare worker with PCR-confirmed SARS-CoV-2 infection or an uninfected control (not recorded which). This CDR3 is CASSLDAQPQHF. CDR3 coding DNA: TGTGCCAGCAGCTTAGATGCTCAGCCCCAGCATTTT.